A selection of T cell receptor beta chains follows, all from one sample in a study of cytomegalovirus exposure and HLA in healthy donors. Sequenced by immunoSEQ multiplex PCR; TCRdb stores in-frame clones only, minus some. The sample holds about 120,000 clones, approximately 81% seen once. The sequenced sample consisted of PBMCs. These receptors were collected from a young man in good health and CMV-seropositive. Each CDR3 is given with its conserved first and last residue. A D gene is named only where the DNA matches it firmly. Clone size is given for some rows only: seen once, a few or many times, or a class if the clone is expanded.

V	D	size	J	CDR3	DNA
TRBV7-8	NA	NA	TRBJ2-7	CASSLGNSGAGYEQYF	TGTGCCAGCAGCTTAGGTAACTCGGGAGCGGGCTACGAGCAGTACTTC
TRBV4-1	TRBD1	once	TRBJ2-2	CASSQPGQGSTGELFF	TGCGCCAGCAGCCAACCGGGACAGGGGAGCACCGGGGAGCTGTTTTTT
TRBV5-6	NA	NA	TRBJ1-5	CASSLRGSNQPQHF	TGTGCCAGCAGCTTGAGGGGAAGCAATCAGCCCCAGCATTTT
TRBV2	NA	NA	TRBJ2-5	CASSARDLETQYF	TGTGCCAGCAGTGCCAGGGATCTGGAGACCCAGTACTTC
TRBV9	NA	NA	TRBJ1-4	CASSVSVATNEKLFF	TGTGCCAGCAGCGTAAGCGTAGCAACTAATGAAAAACTGTTTTTT
TRBV12-2	NA	NA	TRBJ1-6	CASRRQGRNSPLHF	TGTGCAAGTCGCCGACAGGGTAGAAATTCACCCCTCCACTTT
TRBV4-3	NA	NA	TRBJ2-5	CASSLRLGETQYF	TGCGCCAGCAGCCTTCGACTAGGAGAGACCCAGTACTTC
TRBV10-3	TRBD1	once	TRBJ2-5	CAISDTGTGGHETQYF	TGTGCCATCAGTGACACCGGGACAGGGGGCCACGAGACCCAGTACTTC
TRBV5-1	NA	NA	TRBJ2-7	CASRLEGSGQTSYEQYF	TGCGCCAGCAGGTTGGAGGGTAGCGGACAAACATCCTACGAGCAGTACTTC
TRBV29-1	TRBD1	NA	TRBJ1-5	CSVGTSGQVQF	TGCAGCGTTGGAACATCGGGACAGGTACAATTT
TRBV28	NA	NA	TRBJ1-6	CASRAQIYNSPLHF	TGTGCCAGCAGAGCACAGATTTATAATTCACCCCTCCACTTT
TRBV5-1	TRBD1	few	TRBJ2-5	CASSLGTGGRETQYF	TGCGCCAGCAGCTTGGGGACAGGGGGTCGGGAGACCCAGTACTTC
TRBV27	TRBD2	NA	TRBJ2-1	CASSPGTSGTHNEQFF	TGTGCCAGCAGTCCGGGGACTAGCGGGACCCACAATGAGCAGTTCTTC
TRBV19	TRBD1	NA	TRBJ1-3	CASSALGQGAIFSSGNTIYF	TGTGCCAGTAGTGCCCTTGGACAGGGGGCGATTTTTAGCTCTGGAAACACCATATATTTT
TRBV4-1	TRBD1	NA	TRBJ2-2	CASSKRGDRGHSSFNTGELFF	TGCGCCAGCAGCAAAAGAGGGGACAGGGGGCATTCTAGCTTCAACACCGGGGAGCTGTTTTTT
TRBV4-2	NA	once	TRBJ2-7	CASSQDQSYEQYF	TGTGCCAGCAGCCAAGATCAATCCTACGAGCAGTACTTC
TRBV7-3	NA	NA	TRBJ1-6	CASSLKRPSWTNSPLHF	TGTGCCAGCAGCTTAAAAAGACCTTCTTGGACAAATTCACCCCTCCACTTT
TRBV11-2	NA	NA	TRBJ2-1	CASSSLWSGSGSLFF	TGTGCCAGCAGCTCATTATGGTCGGGTAGCGGTTCTCTGTTCTTC
TRBV11-3	TRBD1	NA	TRBJ2-3	CASSLGDRGYRTDTQYF	TGTGCCAGCAGCTTAGGAGACAGGGGATACCGCACAGATACGCAGTATTTT
TRBV4-3	TRBD1	NA	TRBJ2-7	CASSQVGGTGNYEQYF	TGCGCCAGCAGCCAAGTGGGAGGGACAGGGAACTACGAGCAGTACTTC
TRBV11-3	NA	NA	TRBJ2-7	CASSLEWVGDKSYEQYF	TGTGCCAGCAGCTTAGAGTGGGTAGGGGACAAGTCCTACGAGCAGTACTTC
TRBV28	NA	NA	TRBJ1-5	CASSLRWWTDNQPQHF	TGTGCCAGCAGTTTACGGTGGTGGACAGATAATCAGCCCCAGCATTTT
TRBV7-3	NA	NA	TRBJ2-7	CASPRLVLTEQYF	TGTGCCAGCCCCAGACTGGTACTTACGGAGCAGTACTTC
TRBV5-1	NA	NA	TRBJ2-7	CASSPDLGATYEQYF	TGCGCCAGCAGTCCTGATTTGGGGGCTACCTACGAGCAGTACTTC
TRBV28	NA	NA	TRBJ1-3	CASRLQASGNTIYF	TGTGCCAGCAGACTACAGGCTTCTGGAAACACCATATATTTT
TRBV19	TRBD1	NA	TRBJ1-1	CASSLGQGAQTEAFF	TGTGCCAGTAGTCTAGGACAGGGGGCGCAGACTGAAGCTTTCTTT
TRBV13	TRBD2	NA	TRBJ2-5	CASSFSPGTSLQTQYF	TGTGCCAGCAGCTTTTCCCCCGGGACTAGCTTGCAGACCCAGTACTTC
TRBV5-1	NA	NA	TRBJ2-7	CASSLDAPPEQYF	TGCGCCAGCAGCTTGGACGCGCCACCGGAGCAGTACTTC
TRBV6-6	TRBD1	NA	TRBJ2-3	CASSKGQVKSDTQYF	TGTGCCAGCAGTAAAGGACAGGTTAAATCAGATACGCAGTATTTT
TRBV18	TRBD2	NA	TRBJ2-5	CASSPGLAAEGTQYF	TGTGCCAGCTCACCAGGACTAGCGGCGGAAGGGACCCAGTACTTC
TRBV4-3	TRBD2	NA	TRBJ2-1	CASSQDPGVSGRFGEQFF	TGCGCCAGCAGCCAAGATCCTGGGGTTAGCGGGAGATTCGGTGAGCAGTTCTTC